Each of the 19 T cell receptor beta chains below was sequenced from the same sample in a study of blood T cell repertoires in COVID-19. Data came from immunoSEQ multiplex PCR; TCRdb stores just in-frame clones and leaves some out. This table holds fewer than 65,000 clones, more than 80% found once. The sample was peripheral blood. The receptor set was obtained from a woman between 55 and 75 years old with COVID-19, enrolled during active disease.

This chain links TRBV21-1 with TRBJ1-1; the table's D call TRBD1 went unverified against the DNA. TRBV21-1 is tagged as a pseudogene. There are 16 residues in the CDR3. The DNA for the CDR3 is TGTGCCAGCAGCCCAGTCAGGGGGCAGCTGAACACTGAAGCTTTCTTT. Its translation is CASSPVRGQLNTEAFF.

This chain links TRBV7-9 with TRBJ1-5; TRBD1 matches at 7 bases. The CDR3 is made up of 15 amino acids. Germline lookup yields CDR1 SEHNR and CDR2 FQNEAQ (reference sequence). With V trimmed by 5 bases and J by 0 bases, 4 bases remained unmatched. The CDR3: CASSRGDSSNQPQHF. The CDR3, as DNA: TGTGCCAGCAGCAGAGGGGACAGTAGCAATCAGCCCCAGCATTTT.

The chain links TRBV18 to TRBJ2-7, with TRBD2 as a possible D gene (6 bases). V was cut by 5 bases and J by 3 bases, with 17 bases left in between. This CDR3 has 15 residues. Germline V gene data show CDR1 as KGHSH and CDR2 as LQKENI. In DNA, the CDR3 is TGTGCCAGCTCAACTAAGCGGGCCCTTTTCTACGAGCAGTACTTC. Amino acid sequence: CASSTKRALFYEQYF.

The J gene is TRBJ2-5, the V gene TRBV19, with TRBD1 as a possible D gene (6 bases). Germline values: CDR1 LNHDA, CDR2 SQIVND (reference sequence). The CDR3 extends over 13 amino acids. Trimming took 7 bases from V and 4 from J, leaving 13 bases between them. The CDR3 DNA reads as TGTGCCAGTAATCCGCAGGGGAGAGAGACCCAGTACTTC. Its protein product is CASNPQGRETQYF.

This clone was seen only a few times. CDR3 nucleotide sequence: TGTGCCAGCAGCTTAGATGGCAGGGTTTCTTACGAGCAGTACTTC. As protein: CASSLDGRVSYEQYF. The chain couples TRBV7-2 to TRBJ2-7; a weak D match, TRBD1 (5 bases). The CDR3 has 15 residues. Trimming pared 1 base from V and 4 bases from J, leaving 14 bases between. In germline, CDR1 is SGHTA, CDR2 FQGNSA.

This chain uses TRBV18 with TRBJ2-3; 11 nucleotides match TRBD1. Germline V CDR1 and CDR2: KGHSH, LQKENI. V shed 4 bases and J 6 bases; nucleotides not matched to a gene: 3. CDR3 length: 14 amino acids. This CDR3 reads CASSLDRGLDTQYF. The CDR3 region has the DNA TGTGCCAGCTCACTGGACAGGGGGCTGGATACGCAGTATTTT.

The V and J genes are TRBV7-8 and TRBJ1-5; possibly TRBD1 for D (5 bases). This CDR3 contains 15 residues. Trimming removed 2 bases from V and 5 bases from J, with 13 bases in between. In germline, CDR1 is SGHVS, CDR2 FQNEAQ. CDR3 amino acids: CASSLLSRAYQPQHF. CDR3 DNA: TGTGCCAGCAGCTTACTTAGCAGGGCATATCAGCCCCAGCATTTT. Together with reference TRBV7-8 and TRBJ1-5, the CDR3 gives the full variable domain: GAGVSQSPRYKVAKRGQDVALRCDPISGHVSLFWYQQALGQGPEFLTYFQNEAQLDKSGLPSDRFFAERPEGSVSTLKIQRTQQEDSAVYLCASSLLSRAYQPQHFGDGTRLSIL.

The chain recombines TRBV5-5 with TRBJ2-1, with D possibly matching TRBD2 (6 bases). Germline V lookup: CDR1 SGHKS, CDR2 YYEKEE (reference sequence). This CDR3 contains 15 residues. Trimming shortened V by 4 bases and J by 0 bases, and 11 bases separated the two germline ends. The CDR3 spells CASSVGLSSYNEQFF. Written as DNA, the CDR3 is TGTGCCAGCAGCGTGGGACTTAGCTCCTACAATGAGCAGTTCTTC.

The chain links TRBV15 to TRBJ1-4, with 7 bases lining up with TRBD1. In germline, CDR1 is LNHNV, CDR2 YYDKDF (reference sequence). With 1 base clipped from V and 3 bases from J, the junction kept 8 bases outside the gene matches. The CDR3 contains 17 residues. The CDR3: CATSRVHPGTANEKLFF. DNA for the CDR3: TGTGCCACCAGCAGAGTCCATCCCGGGACAGCTAATGAAAAACTGTTTTTT. The full variable domain, in which reference TRBV15 and TRBJ1-4 provide the parts outside the CDR3, is DAMVIQNPRYQVTQFGKPVTLSCSQTLNHNVMYWYQQKSSQAPKLLFHYYDKDFNNEADTPDNFQSRRPNTSFCFLDIRSPGLGDTAMYLCATSRVHPGTANEKLFFGSGTQLSVL.

This clone was counted a single time. The same CDR3 can be traced to other DNA sequences in this sample. The chain couples TRBV18 to TRBJ2-5, with D unclear. The CDR3 contains 11 residues. The germline V gene has CDR1 KGHSH and CDR2 LQKENI. Trimming cost V 3 bases and J 5 bases, with 4 bases left between them. As DNA, the CDR3 is TGTGCCAGCTCACCTGAGGAGACCCAGTACTTC. It yields the protein CASSPEETQYF.

V usage is TRBV28 and J usage is TRBJ1-4, with 8 nucleotides matching TRBD1. The V segment lost 0 bases and the J segment 0 bases; nucleotides outside the gene matches: 0. Germline V lookup: CDR1 MDHEN, CDR2 SYDVKM. The CDR3 totals 16 residues. CDR3 sequence: CASSLWTGATNEKLFF. DNA of the CDR3: TGTGCCAGCAGTTTATGGACAGGGGCAACTAATGAAAAACTGTTTTTT.

This chain uses TRBV6-6 with TRBJ2-7; 7 nucleotides align to TRBD1. V dropped 5 bases and J dropped 9; count of bases not matched to a gene: 1. Germline V gives CDR1 MNHNY, CDR2 SVGAGI (reference sequence). This CDR3 has 10 amino acids. The CDR3 DNA is TGTGCCAGCAGTCGGGACAGGCAGTACTTC. This sequence encodes CASSRDRQYF.

This rearrangement joins TRBV19 to TRBJ1-2, with D perhaps TRBD1 (5 bases). The V gene lost 4 bases and the J gene lost 3 bases, with 18 bases spanning the gap. Germline V gene data show CDR1 as LNHDA and CDR2 as SQIVND (reference sequence). The CDR3 is 16 residues long. CDR3 nucleotide sequence: TGTGCCAGTAGTACCGAACGACAGTCGGAACACTATGGCTACACCTTC. Translation gives CASSTERQSEHYGYTF.

This clone was detected only a few times. This chain links TRBV2 with TRBJ1-5; no definite D call. The CDR3 is made up of 15 amino acids. Per germline, CDR1 SNHLY and CDR2 FYNNEI. V lost 6 bases and J lost 0, with 12 bases in between. The CDR3 here is CASRKEGYSNQPQHF. In DNA, the CDR3 is TGTGCCAGCAGAAAGGAGGGATATAGCAATCAGCCCCAGCATTTT.

This clone has a handful of counts. V and J are TRBV29-1 and TRBJ1-2; TRBD1 matches 8 bases. This CDR3 has 12 amino acids. Germline-derived CDR1 and CDR2 are SQVTM and ANQGSEA. J gave up 5 bases and V 6 bases, and 5 bases lay outside the gene matches. CDR3 DNA sequence: TGCAGCGTCGGGACAGGAGGGTATGGCTACACCTTC. Its translation: CSVGTGGYGYTF.

The chain combines TRBV7-2 with TRBJ2-3, with D perhaps TRBD1 (6 bases). There are 14 residues in the CDR3. Germline CDR1 reads SGHTA; CDR2 reads FQGNSA. The V gene lost 6 bases and the J gene lost 1 base, with 11 bases spanning the gap. CDR3 region: CASRLGARTDTQYF. DNA for the CDR3: TGTGCCAGCAGGCTGGGGGCCCGCACAGATACGCAGTATTTT.

This chain connects TRBV11-2 to TRBJ1-2; unclear D gene. The germline V gene encodes CDR1 SGHAT and CDR2 FQNNGV. V was shortened by 1 base and J by 5 bases, with 5 bases between the two germline ends. The CDR3 loop spans 12 amino acids. CDR3 in DNA: TGTGCCAGCAGCTTAGCTATGTATGGCTACACCTTC. It translates to CASSLAMYGYTF.

The chain links TRBV10-3 to TRBJ2-7; TRBD1 agrees at 10 bases. The CDR3 has 14 amino acids. Losses at the gene ends were 6 bases for V and 5 bases for J; bases not matched to a gene: 7. Germline CDR1 and CDR2: ENHRY and SYGVKD. Here the CDR3 reads CAIRPGQGGHEQYF. In DNA, the CDR3 is TGTGCCATCAGGCCCGGACAGGGGGGTCACGAGCAGTACTTC.

V gene TRBV28 combines with J gene TRBJ1-2; a weak D match, TRBD1 (6 bases). With 7 bases removed from V and 3 bases from J, the gap between germline ends came to 15 bases. This CDR3 is built from 14 residues. Germline lookup yields CDR1 MDHEN and CDR2 SYDVKM. In DNA form, the CDR3 reads TGTGCCAGCACTTCCTCGAGGGGGTACTATGGCTACACCTTC. This gives the protein CASTSSRGYYGYTF.